This T cell receptor (beta chain) was sequenced in a study of beta chain features in type 1 diabetes. Study in general: Patient and healthy donor groups were alike in age, gender and cell yields. Cells sorted and examined across all samples totaled nearly 110,000,000. Study observations and caveats: Among patients with Type 1 diabetes, TCRB CDR3s were moderately but significantly shorter in every one of the four CD4+ subsets.

Comment on this clone: Its specificity is not known.

Expressed TCRB transcripts were sequenced because the entire RNA isolate underwent reverse transcription. TCRdb's table, derived via immunoSEQ multiplex PCR, lists solely in-frame clones and lacks some. The sample consists of under 800,000 clones, about a sixth of them appearing once. The CDR3 length is 17 residues. Germline loops: CDR1 SEHNR, CDR2 FQNEAQ (reference sequence). Trimming took off 3 bases at V and 0 bases at J, with 15 bases between the two ends. The material sequenced was naive CD4+ T cells from blood. This TCR came from a man between 18 and 29 years old in good health. The chain has TRBV7-9 and TRBJ2-1, with D unresolved. The CDR3 spells CASSFSPQAVSYNEQFF. The CDR3 nucleotides read TGTGCCAGCAGCTTCTCCCCCCAGGCGGTCTCCTACAATGAGCAGTTCTTC.